These 7 T cell receptor beta chains share one sample of origin, sequenced in a study of T cells expressing NK-cell markers. TCRdb reprocessed the 5' RACE reads, keeping one entry per CDR3 protein, no DNA. Its table records about 120,000 distinct CDR3 sequences. Source material: blood T cells: a sorted CD56 or NKG2C T cell subset, CD4+ or CD8+ T cells, or bulk PBMC T cells (not recorded which). These receptor sequences come from a woman between 18 and 69 years old in good health.

V is TRBV28 and J is TRBJ1-5; the D call from TCRdb, TRBD1, cannot be confirmed without DNA. The germline V gene encodes CDR1 MDHEN and CDR2 SYDVKM. The CDR3 runs to 15 residues. The CDR3 loop reads CASSLRGYSNQPQHF.

The chain links TRBV20-1 to TRBJ2-5; checking the TCRdb D call of TRBD1 is not possible without DNA. The CDR3 loop spans 15 amino acids. The germline V gene encodes CDR1 DFQATT and CDR2 SNEGSKA (reference sequence). CDR3 region: CSATSDREFQETQYF.

The chain couples TRBV4-3 to TRBJ2-7. Germline V gene lookup returns CDR1 LGHNA and CDR2 YSLEER. The length of the CDR3 is 14 residues. The CDR3 spells CASSQRTGSYEQYF.

This rearrangement joins TRBV5-5 to TRBJ1-1. The CDR3 is 14 amino acids. CDR1 and CDR2 from the germline V gene are SGHKS and YYEKEE (reference sequence). CDR3: CASSFGQGPSEAFF. Full variable domain (outside the CDR3, taken from reference TRBV5-5 and TRBJ1-1): DAGVTQSPTHLIKTRGQQVTLRCSPISGHKSVSWYQQVLGQGPQFIFQYYEKEERGRGNFPDRFSARQFPNYSSELNVNALLLGDSALYLCASSFGQGPSEAFFGQGTRLTVV.

The chain employs TRBV4-3 and TRBJ1-1. This CDR3 has 15 amino acids. Looked up from germline, CDR1 is LGHNA and CDR2 is YSLEER. The CDR3 loop is CASSQDRNMNTEAFF.

V usage is TRBV6-2 or TRBV6-3 and J usage is TRBJ2-5; without DNA, the TCRdb call of TRBD2 cannot be checked. Germline V gene data show CDR1 as MNHEY and CDR2 as SVGEGT. The CDR3 has 14 residues. Here the CDR3 reads CASSSGGETETQYF.

This chain's CDR3 is CASSVSSGPLYEQYF. The chain is built from TRBV9 and TRBJ2-7. Germline V gene lookup returns CDR1 SGDLS and CDR2 YYNGEE. The CDR3 has 15 residues. Variable domain in full (rest from reference TRBV9 and TRBJ2-7): DSGVTQTPKHLITATGQRVTLRCSPRSGDLSVYWYQQSLDQGLQFLIQYYNGEERAKGNILERFSAQQFPDLHSELNLSSLELGDSALYFCASSVSSGPLYEQYFGPGTRLTVT.